These 14 T cell receptor beta chains share one sample of origin, sequenced in a study of T cells in Graves' hyperthyroidism and ophthalmopathy. Template material for amplifying TCR beta CDR3 regions consisted of RNA transcripts. TCR CDR3 regions were first amplified by RT-PCR with HTBI primers. TCRdb reprocessed the multiplex PCR reads with MiXCR, giving one entry per CDR3 protein. The profile shows hundreds of thousands of distinct CDR3 sequences, roughly 14% of them singletons. The sample was blood. The origin of the receptors is a woman aged 18 to 35 with Graves' hyperthyroidism.

This clonotype appeared many times. J is TRBJ2-2 and V is TRBV5-1; the match to TRBD1 covers 8 bases. The ends lost 4 bases at V and 4 bases at J; junction bases unmatched: 6. The germline gives CDR1 SGHRS, CDR2 YFSETQ. The CDR3 covers 15 residues. This CDR3 reads CASSPDRGGTGELFF. The DNA for the CDR3 is TGCGCCAGCAGCCCCGACAGGGGTGGCACCGGGGAGCTGTTTTTT.

The J gene is TRBJ1-2, the V gene TRBV20-1, with 8 bases lining up with TRBD1. The CDR3 loop spans 14 amino acids. V was clipped by 1 base and J by 8 bases; unmatched bases: 9. The germline V gene encodes CDR1 DFQATT and CDR2 SNEGSKA (reference sequence). The CDR3 DNA reads TGCAGTGCTAGAGCCAGGGGGCGGGAAGACGGCTACACCTTC. This sequence encodes CSARARGREDGYTF.

This clonotype was counted ten times or more. The rearrangement uses TRBV28 and TRBJ1-3, with a possible D match to TRBD1 (6 bases). This CDR3 has 13 residues. V gave up 4 bases and J gave up 4 bases, with 8 bases separating them. Germline V gene lookup returns CDR1 MDHEN and CDR2 SYDVKM. CDR3 nucleotides: TGTGCCAGCAGTTGGGGGGGCGGAAACACCATATATTTT. Its translation: CASSWGGGNTIYF.

In this sample, this clonotype turned up many times. The chain links TRBV6-1 to TRBJ2-7, with 8 bases matching TRBD2. This CDR3 region has 16 residues. Germline loops: CDR1 MNHNS, CDR2 SASEGT. J was trimmed by 3 bases and V by 5 bases; bases with no gene match: 12. The CDR3 DNA reads as TGTGCCAGCAGTTCCCCTTCTAGCGGGCTACTCTACGAGCAGTACTTC. This encodes CASSSPSSGLLYEQYF.

The chain combines TRBV28 with TRBJ2-3; tentatively, D is TRBD2 (7 bases). V lost 6 bases and J lost 3, with 16 bases in between. The CDR3 totals 15 residues. Germline CDR1 is MDHEN and CDR2 is SYDVKM. The CDR3 loop reads CASRARGARTDTQYF. The CDR3 DNA reads TGTGCCAGCAGAGCTCGGGGGGCAAGGACAGATACGCAGTATTTT.

The chain employs TRBV27 and TRBJ1-5; TRBD1 might be the D (6 bases). Between the trimmed V and J ends, which lost 3 bases and 0 bases, there was a span of 12 bases. Looked up from germline, CDR1 is MNHEY and CDR2 is SMNVEV (reference sequence). The CDR3 runs 16 residues. The CDR3 region is CASSLAGQDSNQPQHF. CDR3 nucleotides: TGTGCCAGCAGTTTGGCGGGACAAGATAGCAATCAGCCCCAGCATTTT.

This clonotype was found many times. This chain uses TRBV12-3 or TRBV12-4 with TRBJ1-1; 7 bases agree with TRBD1. The CDR3 loop spans 14 amino acids. V was pared by 3 bases and J by 1 base, with 2 bases of the junction left unmatched. For the CDR3, the DNA is TGTGCCAGCAGTTTCCGACAGGGGAACACTGAAGCTTTCTTT. Its translation: CASSFRQGNTEAFF.

This clonotype showed up many times. This chain connects TRBV7-3 to TRBJ2-3; the D gene is possibly TRBD1 (5 bases). Trimming removed 5 bases from V and 2 bases from J, with 11 bases in between. The CDR3 length is 14 residues. In germline, CDR1 is SGHTA, CDR2 FQGTGA. CDR3 in DNA: TGTGCCAGCAGCCCCAGGGCCCACACAGATACGCAGTATTTT. This gives the protein CASSPRAHTDTQYF.

This clonotype came up many times. The chain links TRBV9 to TRBJ2-3, with D tentatively TRBD1 or TRBD2 (5 bases each). CDR1 is SGDLS and CDR2 is YYNGEE in the germline V gene. The CDR3 runs to 16 residues. V lost 2 bases, J lost 4 bases, and 17 bases lay in between. As DNA, the CDR3 is TGTGCCAGCAGCGTTTCCCGGGACCCACGACCAGATACGCAGTATTTT. Its protein is CASSVSRDPRPDTQYF.

There are many counts of this clonotype. This chain uses TRBV18 with TRBJ1-5; D gene uncertain. V was pared by 3 bases and J by 0 bases, with 9 bases between. Germline lookup yields CDR1 KGHSH and CDR2 LQKENI. The CDR3 is 15 residues long. In DNA form, the CDR3 reads TGTGCCAGCTCACCGAACAGTTATAGCAATCAGCCCCAGCATTTT. Translation gives CASSPNSYSNQPQHF.

This clonotype was seen at least ten times. The chain recombines TRBV24-1 with TRBJ2-6, with a weak D call TRBD1 (5 bases). V was clipped by 2 bases and J by 0 bases, with 7 bases between them. The V gene's germline CDR1 is KGHDR and CDR2 SFDVKD. The CDR3 covers 16 residues. CDR3 nucleotide sequence: TGTGCCACCAGTGATTATGGGGCCTCTGGGGCCAACGTCCTGACTTTC. This gives the protein CATSDYGASGANVLTF.

This clonotype has a handful of counts. CDR3 residues: CASSFRDKSTDTQYF. The CDR3 nucleotides are TGTGCCAGCAGCTTCCGGGACAAGAGCACAGATACGCAGTATTTT. The chain is built from TRBV7-9 and TRBJ2-3; the D gene is possibly TRBD1 (6 bases). CDR3 length: 15 amino acids. V shed 3 bases and J shed 0 bases, with 10 bases lying between them. The germline V gene has CDR1 SEHNR and CDR2 FQNEAQ (reference sequence).

This clonotype has a handful of counts. V and J are TRBV12-3 or TRBV12-4 and TRBJ2-2; D possibly corresponds to TRBD1 (6 bases). The CDR3 consists of 17 residues. V lost 8 bases, J lost 1 base, and 20 bases lay in between. The CDR3 reads CASLTLVGAMNTGELFF. The CDR3 nucleotides read TGTGCCAGCCTGACTCTAGTGGGGGCGATGAACACCGGGGAGCTGTTTTTT.

The chain recombines TRBV29-1 with TRBJ1-2, with D possibly TRBD1 on 5 matching bases. This CDR3 comprises 11 residues. The V end was cut by 4 bases, the J end by 7 bases, with 10 bases between. Germline V gene lookup returns CDR1 SQVTM and CDR2 ANQGSEA. CDR3 sequence (DNA): TGCAGCGTTGCGGGACCGAGTGGCTACACCTTC. Protein: CSVAGPSGYTF.